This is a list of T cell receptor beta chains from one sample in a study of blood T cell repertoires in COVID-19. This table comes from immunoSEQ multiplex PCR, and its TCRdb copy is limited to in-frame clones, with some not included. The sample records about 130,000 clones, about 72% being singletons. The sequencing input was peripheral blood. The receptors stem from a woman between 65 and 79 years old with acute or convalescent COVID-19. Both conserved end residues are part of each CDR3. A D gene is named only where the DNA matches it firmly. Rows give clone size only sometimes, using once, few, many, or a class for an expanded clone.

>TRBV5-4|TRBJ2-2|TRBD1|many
CASSLGAGGATGELFF
TGTGCCAGCAGCTTGGGGGCAGGGGGCGCAACCGGGGAGCTGTTTTTT
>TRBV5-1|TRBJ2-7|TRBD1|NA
CASSLFEGASYEQYF
TGCGCCAGCAGCTTGTTTGAGGGGGCGTCCTACGAGCAGTACTTC
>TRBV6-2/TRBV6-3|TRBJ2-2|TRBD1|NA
CASSYGQGGGTGELFF
TGTGCCAGCAGTTACGGACAGGGGGGCGGTACCGGGGAGCTGTTTTTT
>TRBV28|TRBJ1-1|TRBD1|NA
CASSKPGQGGLEAFF
TGTGCCAGCAGCAAACCGGGACAGGGTGGGCTTGAAGCTTTCTTT
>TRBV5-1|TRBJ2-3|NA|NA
CASSSGSGTSTDTQYF
TGCGCCAGCAGCTCGGGGAGCGGCACTAGCACAGATACGCAGTATTTT
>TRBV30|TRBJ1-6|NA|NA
CAWMGGSNSPLHF
TGTGCCTGGATGGGGGGTTCCAATTCACCCCTCCACTTT
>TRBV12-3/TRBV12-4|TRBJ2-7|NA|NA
CASRVGSYEQYF
TGTGCCAGTCGTGTCGGCTCCTACGAGCAGTACTTC
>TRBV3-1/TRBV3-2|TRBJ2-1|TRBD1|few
CASSQELGGQVHNEQFF
TGTGCCAGCAGCCAAGAATTGGGGGGACAGGTCCACAATGAGCAGTTCTTC
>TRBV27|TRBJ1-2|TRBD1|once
CATLGQGRGGYTF
TGTGCCACCCTGGGACAGGGGCGCGGTGGCTACACCTTC
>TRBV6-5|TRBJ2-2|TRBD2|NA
CASRGLAANTGELFF
TGTGCCAGCAGGGGACTAGCGGCGAACACCGGGGAGCTGTTTTTT
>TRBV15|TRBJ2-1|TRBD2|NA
CATSRDFNSGGRSSYNEQFF
TGTGCCACCAGCAGAGATTTTAATAGCGGGGGCCGCAGCTCCTACAATGAGCAGTTCTTC
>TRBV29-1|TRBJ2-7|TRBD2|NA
CSVKLAVGAYEQYF
TGCAGCGTTAAACTAGCGGTTGGAGCCTACGAGCAGTACTTC
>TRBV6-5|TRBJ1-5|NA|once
CASSQGRTSNQPQHF
TGTGCCAGCAGCCAGGGCCGTACTAGCAATCAGCCCCAGCATTTT
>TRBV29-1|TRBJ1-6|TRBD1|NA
CSVEDFLGTVDSYNSPLHF
TGCAGCGTTGAAGATTTTTTGGGGACAGTAGACTCCTATAATTCACCCCTCCACTTT
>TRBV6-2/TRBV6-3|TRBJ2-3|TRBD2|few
CASSQGLAGPDTQYF
TGTGCCAGCAGTCAGGGACTAGCGGGACCAGATACGCAGTATTTT
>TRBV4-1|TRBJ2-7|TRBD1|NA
CASSRTGQGSYEQYF
TGCGCCAGCAGCCGAACCGGACAGGGTAGTTACGAGCAGTACTTC
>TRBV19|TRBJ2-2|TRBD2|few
CASSMSAGRDTGELFF
TGTGCCAGTAGTATGTCTGCTGGGAGGGACACCGGGGAGCTGTTTTTT
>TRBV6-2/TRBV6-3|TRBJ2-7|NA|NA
CASSFPITSYEQYF
TGTGCCAGCAGTTTCCCTATAACCTCCTACGAGCAGTACTTC
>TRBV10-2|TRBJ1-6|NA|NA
CASSEAPRNSPLHF
TGCGCCAGCAGTGAAGCCCCCCGGAATTCACCCCTCCACTTT
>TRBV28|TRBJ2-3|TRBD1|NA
CASSSPGQGRDTQYF
TGTGCCAGCAGTTCCCCGGGACAGGGGAGGGATACGCAGTATTTT
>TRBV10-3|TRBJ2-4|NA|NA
CAISESEGVGKNIQYF
TGTGCCATCAGTGAGTCTGAGGGCGTCGGGAAAAACATTCAGTACTTC
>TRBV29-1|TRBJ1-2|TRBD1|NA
CSVGEGGDRGYGYTF
TGCAGCGTTGGGGAAGGTGGAGACAGGGGATATGGCTACACCTTC
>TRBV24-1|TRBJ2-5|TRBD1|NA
CATSEQAGTGKETQYF
TGTGCCACCAGTGAACAAGCCGGGACAGGGAAAGAGACCCAGTACTTC
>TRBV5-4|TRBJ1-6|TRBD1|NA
CASSLGTGGNSPLHF
TGTGCCAGCAGCTTGGGGACAGGGGGGAATTCACCCCTCCACTTT
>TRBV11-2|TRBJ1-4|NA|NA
CASSLAGGGGKLFF
TGTGCCAGCAGCTTAGCCGGAGGCGGGGGAAAACTGTTTTTT
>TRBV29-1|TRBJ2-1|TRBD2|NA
CSVEDPLTLAASYNEQFF
TGCAGCGTTGAAGATCCCCTCACCCTAGCGGCCTCCTACAATGAGCAGTTCTTC
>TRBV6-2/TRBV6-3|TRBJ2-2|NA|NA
CASSYDRGTGELFF
TGTGCCAGCAGTTACGATAGGGGCACCGGGGAGCTGTTTTTT
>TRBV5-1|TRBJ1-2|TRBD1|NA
CASSLDGQGPYGYTF
TGCGCCAGCAGCCTGGATGGACAGGGACCATATGGCTACACCTTC
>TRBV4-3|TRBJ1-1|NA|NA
CASSQDRSSNTEAFF
TGCGCCAGCAGCCAAGACCGGAGTTCGAACACTGAAGCTTTCTTT
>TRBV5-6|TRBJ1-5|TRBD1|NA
CASSSTGTVTDTQHF
TGTGCCAGCAGCTCAACGGGGACAGTCACAGATACGCAGCATTTT
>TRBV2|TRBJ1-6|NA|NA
CASRARVGGSPLHF
TGTGCCAGCAGAGCCAGGGTCGGGGGTTCACCCCTCCACTTT
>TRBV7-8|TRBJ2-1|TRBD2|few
CASSTDRVGLAGNQFF
TGTGCCAGCAGCACGGACAGGGTGGGACTAGCGGGGAATCAGTTCTTC
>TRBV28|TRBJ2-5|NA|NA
CASSRVGATGRWGETQYF
TGTGCCAGCAGTCGGGTCGGGGCCACAGGGAGATGGGGGGAGACCCAGTACTTC
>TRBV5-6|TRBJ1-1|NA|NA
CASSLGTSTEAFF
TGTGCCAGCAGCTTGGGGACAAGTACTGAAGCTTTCTTT
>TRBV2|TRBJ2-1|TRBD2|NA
CASSVPGLAGGLSYNEQFF
TGTGCCAGCAGTGTTCCGGGACTAGCGGGGGGTCTCTCCTACAATGAGCAGTTCTTC
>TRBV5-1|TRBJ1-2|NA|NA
CASEPGGGDHGYTF
TGCGCCAGCGAACCCGGCGGGGGGGACCATGGCTACACCTTC
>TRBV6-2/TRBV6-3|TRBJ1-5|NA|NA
CASSSPGVVTQPQHF
TGTGCCAGCAGTTCGCCAGGGGTCGTAACTCAGCCCCAGCATTTT
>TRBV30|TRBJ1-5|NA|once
CAWSQRGNQPQHF
TGTGCCTGGAGTCAGAGGGGCAATCAGCCCCAGCATTTT
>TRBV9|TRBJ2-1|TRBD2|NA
CASSVVGRTSGGPYNEQFF
TGTGCCAGCAGCGTAGTGGGGAGGACTAGCGGGGGACCTTACAATGAGCAGTTCTTC
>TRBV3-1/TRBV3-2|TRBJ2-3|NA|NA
CASSHAGTRGGGTDTQYF
TGTGCCAGCAGCCACGCCGGGACCAGGGGCGGAGGCACAGATACGCAGTATTTT
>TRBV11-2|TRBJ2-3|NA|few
CASKKGGGATQYF
TGTGCCAGCAAAAAGGGGGGAGGGGCTACGCAGTATTTT
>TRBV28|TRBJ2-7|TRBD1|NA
CASMRQGSSYEQYF
TGTGCCAGCATGCGACAGGGCAGCTCCTACGAGCAGTACTTC
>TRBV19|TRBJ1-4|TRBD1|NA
CASKPGQANEKLFF
TGTGCCAGTAAACCGGGACAGGCTAATGAAAAACTGTTTTTT
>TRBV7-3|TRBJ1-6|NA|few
CASSLTGDNSPLHF
TGTGCCAGCAGCTTAACCGGAGATAATTCACCCCTCCACTTT
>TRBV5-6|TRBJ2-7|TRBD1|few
CASSPWDRAREQYF
TGTGCCAGCAGCCCCTGGGACAGGGCAAGGGAGCAGTACTTC
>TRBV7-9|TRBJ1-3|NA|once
CASSSGGFYGNTIYF
TGTGCCAGCAGCTCCGGGGGTTTTTATGGAAACACCATATATTTT
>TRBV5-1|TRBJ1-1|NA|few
CASSLGQGLGTEAFF
TGCGCCAGCAGCTTGGGTCAGGGGCTAGGCACTGAAGCTTTCTTT
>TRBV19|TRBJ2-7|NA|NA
CASSIRGSLYEQYF
TGTGCCAGTAGTATTCGGGGTTCTCTCTACGAGCAGTACTTC
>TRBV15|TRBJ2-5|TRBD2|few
CATTIRGASGAKETQYF
TGTGCCACCACCATTCGTGGGGCTAGCGGGGCCAAAGAGACCCAGTACTTC
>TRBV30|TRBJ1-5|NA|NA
CAWSVGGYNQPQHF
TGTGCCTGGAGTGTCGGGGGGTACAATCAGCCCCAGCATTTT
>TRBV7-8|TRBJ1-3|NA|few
CASSLVGGRSGNTIYF
TGTGCCAGCAGCTTAGTGGGGGGGCGATCTGGAAACACCATATATTTT
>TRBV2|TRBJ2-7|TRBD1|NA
CASRGQGPLVEQYF
TGTGCCAGCAGAGGACAGGGGCCCCTCGTGGAGCAGTACTTC
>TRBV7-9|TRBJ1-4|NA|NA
CASSRRPEREKLFF
TGTGCCAGCAGCCGCCGCCCCGAGCGTGAAAAACTGTTTTTT
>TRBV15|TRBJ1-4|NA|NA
CATSPRANEKLFF
TGTGCCACCAGCCCCCGGGCTAATGAAAAACTGTTTTTT
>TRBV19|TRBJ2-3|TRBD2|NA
CASSISAGSDTQYF
TGTGCCAGTAGTATCTCAGCGGGGTCGGATACGCAGTATTTT
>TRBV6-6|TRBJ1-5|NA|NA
CASSRQRGSNQPQHF
TGTGCCAGCAGTCGCCAACGGGGTAGCAATCAGCCCCAGCATTTT
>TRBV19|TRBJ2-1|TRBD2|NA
CASSLVPTSGAGQFF
TGTGCCAGTAGTCTCGTCCCGACTAGCGGGGCCGGGCAGTTCTTC